These 4 T cell receptor beta chains share one sample of origin, sequenced in a study of cytomegalovirus exposure and HLA in healthy donors. PCR primers comprised 60 Vbeta and 13 Jbeta primers. Repertoires were generated with immunoSEQ multiplex PCR, while TCRdb's copy carries only in-frame clones and drops some. There are some 140,000 clones in the sample; around 75% occur only once, and approximately 3% lies in the top ten. Sequencing used PBMCs. The source is a female donor in good health and CMV-seronegative.

The chain is built from TRBV6-5 and TRBJ2-1, with D perhaps TRBD1 (6 bases). CDR1 and CDR2 from the germline V gene are MNHEY and SVGAGI. Trimming removed 2 bases at V and 6 bases at J, with 14 bases between. The CDR3 has 15 residues. The CDR3 reads CASSYDRRRGNEQFF. In nucleotides, the CDR3 is TGTGCCAGCAGTTACGACAGGCGCCGGGGCAATGAGCAGTTCTTC.

The chain uses TRBV7-6 and TRBJ1-1, with D possibly matching TRBD1 (5 bases). Trimming removed 3 bases from V and 6 bases from J, with 11 bases in between. Germline CDR1 SGHVS, CDR2 FNYEAQ. The CDR3 has 13 amino acids. This CDR3 reads CASSFTGDSEAFF. DNA of the CDR3: TGTGCCAGCAGCTTTACGGGGGACTCTGAAGCTTTCTTT.

The chain employs TRBV7-2 and TRBJ2-1; tentative D call: TRBD1 (5 bases). This CDR3 spans 14 amino acids. V was cut by 1 base and J by 8 bases, with 12 bases left in between. Germline V gene lookup returns CDR1 SGHTA and CDR2 FQGNSA. The CDR3 protein is CASSLVQGHDEQFF. The CDR3 DNA reads TGTGCCAGCAGCTTAGTCCAGGGCCATGATGAGCAGTTCTTC.

This sequence joins TRBV5-1 and TRBJ1-1, with D perhaps matching TRBD1 (5 bases). Trimming pared 0 bases from V and 6 bases from J, leaving 12 bases between. CDR1 and CDR2 (germline): SGHRS, YFSETQ. The CDR3 loop spans 14 amino acids. The CDR3 sequence is CASSLAVTEAEAFF. CDR3 sequence (DNA): TGCGCCAGCAGCTTGGCCGTGACAGAGGCTGAAGCTTTCTTT.